This TCR beta chain comes out of a study of neoadjuvant anti-PD-1 for oral cavity cancer. Overall study context: Patients without progression received a fourth nivolumab dose around day 43, then surgical resection on days 50-56.

The CDR3 has 15 amino acids. Trimming took 1 base from V and 7 from J; bases not matched to a gene: 7. Germline-derived CDR1 and CDR2 are SGHTA and FQGNSA. Time point specified: after neoadjuvant nivolumab, at surgical resection. Stage II-IVA oral cavity squamous cell carcinoma was new and untreated by systemic or radiation therapy. The table came from immunoSEQ multiplex PCR; TCRdb's copy has only in-frame clones and leaves some out. This sample has over 30,000 clones; roughly 85% occur once, and the top ten carry around 3%. This chain joins TRBV7-2 and TRBJ2-7; 10 bases are a match to TRBD1. The source material was PBMCs, sampled after nivolumab (anti-PD-1) treatment. The origin of this receptor is a person between 35 and 79 years old with oral cavity squamous cell carcinoma. The CDR3 spells CASSLDGGQGREQYF. The CDR3, as DNA: TGTGCCAGCAGCTTAGATGGGGGACAGGGGCGAGAGCAGTACTTC.